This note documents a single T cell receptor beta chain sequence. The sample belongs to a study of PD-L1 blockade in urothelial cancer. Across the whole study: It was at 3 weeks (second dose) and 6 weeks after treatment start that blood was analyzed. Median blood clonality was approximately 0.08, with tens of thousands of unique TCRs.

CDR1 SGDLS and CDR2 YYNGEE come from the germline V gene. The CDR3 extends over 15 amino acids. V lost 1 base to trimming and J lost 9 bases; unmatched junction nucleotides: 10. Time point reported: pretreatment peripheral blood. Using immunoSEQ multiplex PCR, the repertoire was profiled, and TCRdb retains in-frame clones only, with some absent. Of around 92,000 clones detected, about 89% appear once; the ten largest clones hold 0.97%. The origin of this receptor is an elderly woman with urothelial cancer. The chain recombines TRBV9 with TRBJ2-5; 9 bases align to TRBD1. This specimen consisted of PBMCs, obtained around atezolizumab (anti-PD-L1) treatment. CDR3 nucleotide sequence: TGTGCCAGCAGCGTAAAGGACAGGGGCATCGGCGCCCAGTACTTC. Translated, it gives CASSVKDRGIGAQYF.